This TCR beta chain appears in the sequencing data of a study of cytomegalovirus exposure and HLA in healthy donors. This clone has ten or more counts. Trimming pared 7 bases from V and 2 bases from J, leaving 14 bases between. The CDR3 totals 14 residues. CDR1 is MNHNS and CDR2 is SASEGT in the germline V gene. Primers included in the PCR were 60 Vbeta and 13 Jbeta primers. TCRdb's table, derived via immunoSEQ multiplex PCR, lists solely in-frame clones and lacks some. This sample has 180,000 or so clones, with 78% found just once. The sequenced material came from PBMCs. This sequence was found in a female donor in good health and CMV-seronegative. The genes are TRBV6-1 and TRBJ1-2; possibly TRBD1 for D (5 bases). The CDR3 reads CASTPSGENYGYTF. The CDR3 bases are TGTGCCAGCACCCCATCGGGGGAAAACTATGGCTACACCTTC.